This T cell receptor (beta chain) was retrieved from a study of immune evolution from preneoplasia to lung adenocarcinoma. On the study more broadly: HLA loss of heterozygosity: 6% to 7.5% AIS, about 15% MIA, 30% to 35% ADC, none AAH.

Between about 2014 and 2018, patients underwent resection in Japan or China. Whole-study results and caveats: Normal lung had the highest top T cell clone frequencies. Clonality was highest in normal lung, lower in later-stage lesions apparently.

Measured with immunoSEQ multiplex PCR; TCRdb has only the in-frame clones, and not every one. The table lists several thousand clones, roughly 80% of them singletons. On this clone itself: Its target is unknown.

The CDR3 sequence is 14 residues long. The V segment lost 4 bases and the J segment 0 bases; nucleotides outside the gene matches: 3. Germline values: CDR1 SNHLY, CDR2 FYNNEI. J is TRBJ2-7 and V is TRBV2, with TRBD2 matching over 7 bases. This TCR was sampled from a person in their sixties with lung adenocarcinoma. Sequencing was carried out using FFPE invasive lung adenocarcinoma tissue. CDR3 sequence: CASSGEGNSYEQYF. The DNA for the CDR3 is TGTGCCAGCAGTGGGGAGGGGAACTCCTACGAGCAGTACTTC. The full variable domain, rest sourced from reference TRBV2 and TRBJ2-7, is EPEVTQTPSHQVTQMGQEVILRCVPISNHLYFYWYRQILGQKVEFLVSFYNNEISEKSEIFDDQFSVERPDGSNFTLKIRSTKLEDSAMYFCASSGEGNSYEQYFGPGTRLTVT.